One T cell receptor (beta chain) is described in this entry. The data derive from a study of shared clonotypes between healthy human individuals. The CDR3 length is 13 residues. V dropped 4 bases and J dropped 7 bases, with 14 bases sitting between them. Looked up from germline, CDR1 is SGHNT and CDR2 is YYREEE (reference sequence). CD4+ cells yielded CD45RA+ naive and CD45RA-negative memory subsets. Using immunoSEQ multiplex PCR, the repertoire was profiled, and TCRdb retains in-frame clones only, with some absent. The table has 2.3 million or so clones, 80% to 95% seen once. The specimen was naive CD4+ T cells from PBMCs. Subset reported: CD45RA+ positively selected. This clonotype was obtained from a man between 18 and 35 years old in good health. Some clones in this sample may be carry-over from other donors' samples. The rearrangement uses TRBV5-4 and TRBJ1-2; no clear D. The CDR3 protein is CASSEEGWVGYTF. The DNA for the CDR3 is TGTGCCAGCAGCGAAGAGGGTTGGGTTGGCTACACCTTC.